This record covers a single T cell receptor (beta chain). Sequencing used immunoSEQ multiplex PCR; TCRdb keeps in-frame clones, though not all of them. The table records 50,000 to 65,000 clones, 75% to 90% of them present only once. The source of the sample is a study of cytomegalovirus exposure and HLA in healthy donors. This CDR3 comprises 16 residues. J was trimmed by 6 bases and V by 5 bases; bases with no gene match: 10. Germline CDR1 and CDR2: SEHNR and FQNEAQ (reference sequence). This clonotype originated in a woman aged 18-35 years in good health and CMV-seronegative. J is TRBJ2-1 and V is TRBV7-9; the match to TRBD1 covers 10 bases. The sample comprised PBMCs. The CDR3, as DNA: TGTGCCAGCAGCCGCACCGGGACAGGGGCACTCAATGAGCAGTTCTTC. This codes for CASSRTGTGALNEQFF.